This T cell receptor (beta chain) was observed in a study of cytomegalovirus exposure and HLA in healthy donors. Study-wide results and caveats: Exclusion applied to some V segments, including TRBV6-2 and TRBV6-3, as they were indistinguishable.

A remark on this clone: Its matching antigen is unknown. Other DNA sequences of this sample code for an identical CDR3.

This PCR relied on a set of 60 Vbeta primers and 13 Jbeta primers. The table came from immunoSEQ multiplex PCR; TCRdb's copy has only in-frame clones and leaves some out. Of some 180,000 clones listed, 8.5% to 10% are singletons. CDR3 size: 15 residues. The germline V and J ends were trimmed by 0 bases and 2 bases, with 10 bases remaining between them. Germline CDR1 MNHNY, CDR2 SVGAGI (reference sequence). The sequence was obtained from a woman under 40 in good health and CMV-seropositive. The chain is built from TRBV6-6 and TRBJ1-1; D might be TRBD1 (5 bases). Sequencing used PBMCs. In DNA, the CDR3 is TGTGCCAGCAGTTACTCGGGGCAGGGTAACACTGAAGCTTTCTTT. As protein: CASSYSGQGNTEAFF.